This paragraph covers one T cell receptor (beta chain) sequence. The junction departs from the called germline gene at one end, perhaps through a read error. Under the authors' procedure: Nucleated cell counts were estimated from reference gene primer amplification. Repertoires were generated with immunoSEQ multiplex PCR, while TCRdb's copy carries only in-frame clones and drops some. V and J calls and clone size are those listed in that table; D and trimming were worked out from the DNA. The data contain more than 300,000 clones, about nine tenths of them singletons. Symptom resolution, clearance, or two negative PCRs marked the recovered donors of Cohort 3. Germline V gene data show CDR1 as SSHAT and CDR2 as FNYEAQ (reference sequence). The CDR3 loop spans 16 amino acids. This sample stems from a study of blood T cell repertoires in COVID-19. Study-wide background: Both acute and convalescent COVID-19 samples were obtained from the United States, Italy and Spain. PBMCs, B-cell-depleted T cells, or T cells were the source of the cDNA or gDNA that made up the material.

This receptor was obtained from a woman between 18 and 29 years old who had recovered from COVID-19. Sequences were obtained from PBMCs or T cells enriched from blood (not recorded which). The chain joins TRBV7-7 to TRBJ2-2; D is possibly TRBD1 (6 bases). The CDR3 DNA sequence: TGTGCTAGCAGCTTAGTCGCAGGGGCGAACACCGGGGAGCTGTTTTTT. Its protein product is CASSLVAGANTGELFF.